The present T cell receptor (beta chain) was sequenced within a study of monozygotic twins with inflammatory bowel disease. The CDR3 loop spans 16 amino acids. Each of the TCR libraries took around 3.5 ug of total RNA. TCRalpha and TCRbeta cDNA went through nested PCRs of roughly 16 and 10 cycles, two in total. Reprocessing the 5' RACE reads, TCRdb reports a single entry for every CDR3 protein and omits DNA. This sample's table has 300,000 to 450,000 distinct CDR3 sequences. Sequenced input: blood. The V gene is TRBV12-3 or TRBV12-4, the J gene TRBJ2-6; TCRdb calls TRBD2, which cannot be checked without DNA. This clonotype originated in a human donor with ulcerative colitis or Crohn's disease, or a healthy co-twin of an affected twin (not recorded which). The CDR3 is CASSFFAGSGANVLTF.